This TCR beta chain was retrieved from a study of glioma-infiltrating T cells after dendritic cell vaccination. Study as a whole: Glioblastoma patients came from Phase I and II dendritic cell vaccination trials. Treatment, given 2003 to 2012, was autologous tumor lysate-pulsed dendritic cell vaccination.

Method: immunoSEQ multiplex PCR; TCRdb's copy keeps in-frame clones and lacks some. The sample lists 45,000 to 55,000 clones; roughly 87% were seen once. All glioblastoma patients lacked an isocitrate dehydrogenase mutation. The germline V gene encodes CDR1 MRHNA and CDR2 SNTAGT. The CDR3 is 14 residues long. V shed 3 bases, J shed 4 bases, and the junction held 2 bases outside the gene matches. This sample comprised blood, obtained before dendritic cell vaccination. This TCR was sampled from a human donor with glioblastoma. This rearrangement joins TRBV6-4 to TRBJ2-3; TRBD2 agrees at 9 bases. CDR3 region: CASSERGGPDTQYF. For the CDR3, the DNA is TGTGCCAGCAGTGAGCGGGGGGGCCCAGATACGCAGTATTTT.